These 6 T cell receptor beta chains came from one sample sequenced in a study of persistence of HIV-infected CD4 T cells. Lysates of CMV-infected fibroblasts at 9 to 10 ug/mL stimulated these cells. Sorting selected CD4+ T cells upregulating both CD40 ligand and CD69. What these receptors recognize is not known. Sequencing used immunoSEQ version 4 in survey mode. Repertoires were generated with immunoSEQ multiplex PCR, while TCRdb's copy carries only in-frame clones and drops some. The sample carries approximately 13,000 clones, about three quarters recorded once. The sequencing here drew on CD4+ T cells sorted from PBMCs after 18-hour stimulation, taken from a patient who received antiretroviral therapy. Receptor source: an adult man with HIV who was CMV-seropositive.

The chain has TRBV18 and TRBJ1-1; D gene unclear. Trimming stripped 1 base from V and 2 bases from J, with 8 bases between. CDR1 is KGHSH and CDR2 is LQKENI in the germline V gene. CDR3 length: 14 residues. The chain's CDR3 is CASSPQNFNTEAFF. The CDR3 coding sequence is TGTGCCAGCTCACCACAGAATTTCAACACTGAAGCTTTCTTT.

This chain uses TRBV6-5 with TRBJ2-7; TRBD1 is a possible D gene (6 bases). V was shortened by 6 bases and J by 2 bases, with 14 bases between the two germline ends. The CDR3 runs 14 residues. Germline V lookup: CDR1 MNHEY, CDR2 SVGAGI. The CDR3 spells CASRRDRGTYEQYF. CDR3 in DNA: TGTGCCAGCAGAAGGGATAGGGGGACCTACGAGCAGTACTTC.

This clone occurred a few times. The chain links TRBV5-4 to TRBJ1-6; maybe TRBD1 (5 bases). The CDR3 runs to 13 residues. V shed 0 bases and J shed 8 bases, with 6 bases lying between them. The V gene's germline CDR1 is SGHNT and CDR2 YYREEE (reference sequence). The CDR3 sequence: CASSLAGYSPLHF. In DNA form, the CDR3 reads TGTGCCAGCAGCTTGGCAGGGTATTCACCCCTCCACTTT. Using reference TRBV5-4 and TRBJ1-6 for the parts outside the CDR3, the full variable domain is ETGVTQSPTHLIKTRGQQVTLRCSSQSGHNTVSWYQQALGQGPQFIFQYYREEENGRGNFPPRFSGLQFPNYSSELNVNALELDDSALYLCASSLAGYSPLHFGNGTRLTVT.

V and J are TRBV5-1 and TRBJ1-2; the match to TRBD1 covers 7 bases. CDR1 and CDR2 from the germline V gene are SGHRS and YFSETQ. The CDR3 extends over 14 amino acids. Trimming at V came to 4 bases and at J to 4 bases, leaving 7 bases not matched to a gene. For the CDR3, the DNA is TGCGCCAGCAGCCCGGGGACAGATCCCTATGGCTACACCTTC. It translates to CASSPGTDPYGYTF.

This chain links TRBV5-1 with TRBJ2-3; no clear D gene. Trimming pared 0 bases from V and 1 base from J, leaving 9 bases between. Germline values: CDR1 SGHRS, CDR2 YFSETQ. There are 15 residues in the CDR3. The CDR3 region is CASSLGGVRTDTQYF. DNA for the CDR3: TGCGCCAGCAGCTTGGGGGGTGTTCGCACAGATACGCAGTATTTT.

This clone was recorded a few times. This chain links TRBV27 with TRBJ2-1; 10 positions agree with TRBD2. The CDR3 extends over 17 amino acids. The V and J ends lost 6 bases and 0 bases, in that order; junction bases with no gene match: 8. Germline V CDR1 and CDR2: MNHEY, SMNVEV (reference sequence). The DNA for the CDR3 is TGTGCCAGCAGGAAAACTAGCGGGGCTTACTCCTACAATGAGCAGTTCTTC. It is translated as CASRKTSGAYSYNEQFF.